These T cell receptor beta chains were read from a single sample in a study of shared clonotypes between healthy human individuals. The data were produced by immunoSEQ multiplex PCR, yet TCRdb's version contains in-frame clones alone and is incomplete. The sample holds millions of clones, about 92% seen once. What was sequenced was naive CD4+ T cells from PBMCs. Every receptor here comes from a man aged 18 to 30 in good health. Some clones in this sample may be carry-over from other donors' samples. Each CDR3 is given with its conserved first and last residue. Fields, in order: J gene, clone size, V gene, CDR3 protein. Clone size appears in some rows only: once, few, many, or a class for an expanded clone.

>TRBJ2-7|.|TRBV7-3
CASSLMVRVSYEQYF
>TRBJ2-1|.|TRBV5-1
CASSSGTSGRNEQFF
>TRBJ2-1|.|TRBV7-3
CASSVRSSGSRNEQFF
>TRBJ2-3|.|TRBV27
CASSPGTDTQYF
>TRBJ1-1|.|TRBV28
CASADRDSTEAFF
>TRBJ1-5|.|TRBV30
CALSRRQGGNQPQHF
>TRBJ1-1|.|TRBV5-1
CASTLTGSTEAFF
>TRBJ1-5|.|TRBV19
CASRVTGDQPQHF
>TRBJ2-1|.|TRBV4-1
CASSQFSGAEGGGAYNEQFF
>TRBJ2-5|.|TRBV11-2
CASSLVGITQYF
>TRBJ2-3|.|TRBV4-2
CASSQGLAGGEDTQYF
>TRBJ2-1|once|TRBV2
CASSSGTRVHEQFF
>TRBJ1-2|few|TRBV28
CASSLADYGYTF
>TRBJ2-7|.|TRBV20-1
CSGGSLREQYF
>TRBJ1-2|.|TRBV5-3
CARSFLPSDTIYGYTF
>TRBJ2-7|.|TRBV5-1
CASSLGATSTYEQYF
>TRBJ2-7|.|TRBV4-1
CASRANPGRGTYEQYF
>TRBJ1-3|.|TRBV14
CASSQGTVGNTIYF
>TRBJ1-2|.|TRBV28
CASSFPLGANYGYTF
>TRBJ1-5|once|TRBV6-5
CASSWGNDQPQHF